The 10 T cell receptor beta chains in this list originate from one sample, sequenced in a study of blood T cell repertoires in COVID-19 (TCRdb year 2020). Library generation was performed with the immunoSEQ multiplex PCR assay. Sourced from immuneACCESS, this table was stored by TCRdb with only in-frame sequences that have V and J called. A share of the clones is absent; for the studies checked, an unresolved V gene accounts for under half, and the remainder has no known explanation. In this sample the table shows 150,000 to 200,000 clones, around 82% of which occur a single time. The ten top clones hold approximately 11% of the sample. The sequencing input was peripheral blood. These receptors were obtained from a man in his fifties or sixties with active or convalescent COVID-19.

The rearrangement uses TRBV5-4 and TRBJ2-5; a weak D match, TRBD1 (6 bases). The CDR3 has 15 residues. Deletions cut 0 bases from V and 5 bases from J, with 14 bases between. CDR1 is SGHNT and CDR2 is YYREEE in the germline V gene (reference sequence). CDR3 bases: TGTGCCAGCAGCTTGGTTCAGGGGCGCCGGGAGACCCAGTACTTC. This encodes CASSLVQGRRETQYF.

The rearrangement joins TRBV6-5 to TRBJ2-3; TRBD2 matches at 8 bases. V lost 7 bases, J lost 2 bases, and 8 bases stayed unmatched. CDR1 and CDR2 from the germline V gene are MNHEY and SVGAGI. The CDR3 length is 15 residues. CDR3 sequence: CASKGGRGVTDTQYF. CDR3 bases: TGTGCCAGCAAAGGCGGGCGGGGGGTCACAGATACGCAGTATTTT.

The genes are TRBV19 and TRBJ1-5; 11 positions agree with TRBD1. Germline CDR1 and CDR2: LNHDA and SQIVND (reference sequence). This CDR3 contains 15 residues. V lost 5 bases, J lost 6 bases, and 6 bases stayed unmatched. CDR3 protein: CASSPGQGASQPQHF. In DNA form, the CDR3 reads TGTGCCAGTAGTCCCGGACAGGGGGCGTCTCAGCCCCAGCATTTT.

The chain links TRBV6-5 to TRBJ1-5, with TRBD1 matching over 11 bases. The CDR3 runs to 14 residues. Germline assignment: CDR1 MNHEY and CDR2 SVGAGI. V lost 6 bases, J lost 5 bases, and 3 bases stayed unmatched. DNA of the CDR3: TGTGCCAGCAGAGGGACAGGGGGGCATCAGCCCCAGCATTTT. It encodes CASRGTGGHQPQHF.

V usage is TRBV27 and J usage is TRBJ1-5, with D perhaps TRBD1 (5 bases). The CDR3 sequence is 14 residues long. With 9 bases removed from V and 1 base from J, the gap between germline ends came to 13 bases. Germline V lookup: CDR1 MNHEY, CDR2 SMNVEV (reference sequence). CDR3: CASSWGVSNQPQHF. The CDR3 DNA is TGTGCCAGTTCCTGGGGGGTAAGCAATCAGCCCCAGCATTTT.

On this clone itself: At one boundary the junction diverges from the germline segment, which might be a read error. This chain links TRBV6-1 with TRBJ1-6; unclear D gene. Germline CDR1 reads MNHNS; CDR2 reads SASEGT. This CDR3 comprises 15 residues. The CDR3 reads CASTETRTGNSPLHF. The CDR3 DNA reads TGTGCCAGCACTGAAACAAGGACGGGGAATTCACCCCTCCACTTT.

This rearrangement joins TRBV7-2 to TRBJ1-5, with D perhaps matching TRBD1 (5 bases). V gave up 4 bases and J gave up 4 bases, with 11 bases separating them. The germline V gene has CDR1 SGHTA and CDR2 FQGNSA. This CDR3 is 14 amino acids long. In nucleotides, the CDR3 is TGTGCCAGCAGCTCCCGCGGGGGAAATCAGCCCCAGCATTTT. It codes for CASSSRGGNQPQHF.

The chain carries TRBV5-6 and TRBJ1-4; maybe TRBD1 (6 bases). The CDR3 totals 15 residues. Germline values: CDR1 SGHDT, CDR2 YYEEEE. V lost 0 bases, J lost 4 bases, and 10 bases lay in between. The CDR3 sequence is CASSLGFRGNEKLFF. CDR3 nucleotides: TGTGCCAGCAGCTTGGGTTTCAGGGGTAATGAAAAACTGTTTTTT.

This clone was observed once. The genes are TRBV29-1 and TRBJ1-2; 7 bases fit TRBD1. The CDR3 has 13 amino acids. Germline V gene sequence: CDR1 SQVTM, CDR2 ANQGSEA. The J segment lost 0 bases and the V segment lost 6 bases, leaving 4 bases of the junction unmatched. The DNA for the CDR3 is TGCAGCGTCCCGGGACAGACTAACTATGGCTACACCTTC. Protein: CSVPGQTNYGYTF.

The chain has TRBV4-1 and TRBJ2-1, with a weak D call TRBD2 (5 bases). V was pared by 2 bases and J by 9 bases, with 11 bases between. Per germline, CDR1 MGHRA and CDR2 YSYEKL. The CDR3 extends over 13 amino acids. This chain's CDR3 is CASSQPLAAEQFF. The DNA for the CDR3 is TGCGCCAGCAGCCAACCCCTAGCTGCTGAGCAGTTCTTC.